This is a list of T cell receptor beta chains from one sample in a study of blood T cell repertoires in COVID-19. Only in-frame clones appear in the TCRdb table, and some are missing; sequencing was by immunoSEQ multiplex PCR. The table lists 350,000 or so clones, approximately 90% of them singletons. Sequenced material: peripheral blood. All receptors come from a woman aged 60-75 years with COVID-19, enrolled during active disease. Both conserved end residues are part of each CDR3. The D gene is left open where the match is weak. Not every row has a clone size; where given, it reads once, few, many or a size class.

NA TRBJ1-1 TRBD1 TRBV27 CASSRTGVNTEAFF TGTGCCAGCAGTAGGACAGGGGTGAACACTGAAGCTTTCTTT
few TRBJ1-2 NA TRBV28 CASRNRDINYGYTF TGTGCCAGCAGAAACCGGGACATCAACTATGGCTACACCTTC
NA TRBJ2-7 TRBD1 TRBV5-5 CASSLQGPPTYEQYF TGTGCCAGCAGCTTACAGGGGCCCCCAACCTACGAGCAGTACTTC
once TRBJ1-1 TRBD1 TRBV9 CASTRDDRGPRRTEAFF TGTGCCAGCACCAGGGATGACAGGGGGCCGAGGCGCACTGAAGCTTTCTTT
NA TRBJ1-1 NA TRBV5-1 CASSLSGGVPEAFF TGCGCCAGCAGCTTGTCGGGAGGGGTCCCTGAAGCTTTCTTT
once TRBJ1-5 TRBD1 TRBV5-1 CASSAQPQGEGQPQHF TGCGCCAGCAGCGCACAACCGCAGGGGGAAGGCCAGCCCCAGCATTTT
NA TRBJ2-1 TRBD2 TRBV7-9 CASSLDGGLAKDEQFF TGTGCCAGCAGCTTAGACGGGGGACTAGCTAAGGATGAGCAGTTCTTC
NA TRBJ1-1 NA TRBV7-3 CASSLTGAGNTEAFF TGTGCCAGCAGCTTAACGGGGGCAGGGAACACTGAAGCTTTCTTT
NA TRBJ2-1 NA TRBV3-1/TRBV3-2 CASSQDIQAYNEQFF TGTGCCAGCAGCCAAGATATCCAGGCTTACAATGAGCAGTTCTTC
NA TRBJ2-1 NA TRBV19 CASSLGLDHTKYNEQFF TGTGCCAGTAGTCTGGGACTCGATCACACTAAATATAATGAGCAGTTCTTC
NA TRBJ1-4 TRBD1 TRBV5-5 CASSWTGINEKLFF TGTGCCAGCAGCTGGACAGGGATAAATGAAAAACTGTTTTTT
NA TRBJ1-5 NA TRBV20-1 CSASRGQPQHF TGCAGTGCTAGCAGGGGTCAGCCCCAGCATTTT